This TCR beta chain was obtained from a study of lymphopenia after photon versus proton radiotherapy (dated by TCRdb to the late 2010s). Regarding the complete study: The study compared the immunological effects of photon versus proton radiation therapy in patients with gastrointestinal tumors who developed high-grade lymphopenia. The cohort included under 25 patients with gastrointestinal tumors who developed lymphopenia after receiving either photon or proton therapy. The goal of the study was to describe how the two radiation modalities differ in their effects on the immune system. Here is what the overall study found, with its caveats: The survival association was assessed only in patients who died, and better survival with proton therapy was presented by the authors as a possibility rather than a demonstrated result. Among patients across the cohort who died, overall survival time showed an inverse correlation with a larger post-nadir drop in TCR diversity. Once the lymphocyte count had reached its nadir, the repertoires of photon-treated patients showed oligoclonal expansion, particularly of CD8+ Temra cells, and this expansion drove the decline in diversity. During treatment, patients who received photon therapy lost naive T cells and TCR diversity and gained effector/memory populations, whereas patients who received proton therapy remained relatively stable.

In regard to this clone: This receptor's antigen is unknown. The sample holds no much larger clone one base away, and base qualities are not on file.

The method was the immunoSEQ multiplex PCR assay. Deep sequencing of rearranged TCR beta loci, alongside multiparametric flow cytometry, was used to profile T cell repertoires. TCRdb carries this immuneACCESS record with in-frame sequences only. Its versions omit some clonotypes, under half of them owing to an unresolved V gene in the studies checked, with the rest unexplained. The sample table shows about 39,000 clones, and about 94% are seen once. About 15% of the sample is held by the ten biggest clonotypes. Counted from cysteine to phenylalanine, this CDR3 has 15 amino acids. The read is trimmed to its CDR3 DNA, 45 bases read in frame from base 1. Reading the germline V gene gives CDR1 MDHEN and CDR2 SYDVKM. V gives up 3 bases and J gives up 3 bases, and the segment between their germline ends measures 15 bases.

This TCR came from a man in his sixties with cholangiocarcinoma. The source material was peripheral blood, sampled from a patient treated with photon-based radiotherapy. The V gene is TRBV28 and the J gene is TRBJ2-7, with the D gene call left open. Here is the DNA: TGTGCCAGCAGTTTGCCCGGCACAGAGGTCTACGAGCAGTACTTC. Protein translation: CASSLPGTEVYEQYF.